The T cell receptor (beta chain) described here comes from a study of CD8 T cells in ankylosing spondylitis. This clonotype occurred a few times. As yet, its antigen is unknown. A quantitative 5'-RACE method, one with molecular barcodes, was used to make TCR beta libraries. Each CDR3 protein gets one entry after TCRdb re-called the 5' RACE reads with MiXCR. The sample consists of some 840,000 distinct CDR3 sequences, approximately 10% of them appearing once. After removal of 5 bases from V and 4 bases from J, the junction contained 5 bases not matched to a gene. From germline, CDR1 is ENHRY and CDR2 SYGVKD. The CDR3 consists of 15 residues. Study-wide results and caveats: What seemed typical of ankylosing spondylitis blood was a TCR beta motif built from about eight highly homologous variants.

The sequenced material came from blood, either unsorted or a sorted T cell fraction (not recorded which). The chain uses TRBV10-3 and TRBJ2-5, with 12 bases identical to TRBD2. This sequence originates from a male donor with ankylosing spondylitis. For the CDR3, the DNA is TGTGCCATCAGTCCTCTAGCGGGAGGGCCAGAGACCCAGTACTTC. Encoded protein: CAISPLAGGPETQYF.